The T cell receptor (beta chain) under discussion was sequenced for a study of T cells in Graves' hyperthyroidism and ophthalmopathy. The source material, RNA transcripts, was used to amplify TCR beta CDR3 regions. Using the HTBI primer set, a first-round RT-PCR was run on the TCR CDR3. One entry per CDR3 protein, called by TCRdb with MiXCR from the multiplex PCR reads. The sample lists hundreds of thousands of distinct CDR3 sequences, approximately 25% occurring once. CDR3 size: 15 residues. The V segment lost 6 bases and the J segment 7 bases; nucleotides outside the gene matches: 10. Germline CDR1 and CDR2: SNHLY and FYNNEI.

This sequence joins TRBV2 and TRBJ1-2, with 11 bases fitting TRBD1. This TCR derives from a woman aged 25-40 years with Graves' ophthalmopathy. Material: blood. The CDR3 is CASRPLGQGALGYTF. CDR3 nucleotides: TGTGCCAGCAGGCCACTCGGACAGGGGGCTCTTGGCTACACCTTC.